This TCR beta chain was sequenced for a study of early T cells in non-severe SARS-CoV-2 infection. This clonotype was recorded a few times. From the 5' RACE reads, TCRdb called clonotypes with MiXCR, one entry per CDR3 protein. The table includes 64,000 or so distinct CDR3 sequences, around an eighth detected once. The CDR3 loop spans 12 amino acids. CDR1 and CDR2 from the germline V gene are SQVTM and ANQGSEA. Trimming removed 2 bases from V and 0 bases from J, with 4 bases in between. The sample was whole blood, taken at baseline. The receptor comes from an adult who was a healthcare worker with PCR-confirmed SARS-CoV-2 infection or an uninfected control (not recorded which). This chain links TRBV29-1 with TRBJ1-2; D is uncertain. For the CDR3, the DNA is TGCAGCGTTGAAACAGCTAACTATGGCTACACCTTC. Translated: CSVETANYGYTF. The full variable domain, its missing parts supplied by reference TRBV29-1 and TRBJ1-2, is SAVISQKPSRDICQRGTSLTIQCQVDSQVTMMFWYRQQPGQSLTLIATANQGSEATYESGFVIDKFPISRPNLTFSTLTVSNMSPEDSSIYLCSVETANYGYTFGSGTRLTVV.